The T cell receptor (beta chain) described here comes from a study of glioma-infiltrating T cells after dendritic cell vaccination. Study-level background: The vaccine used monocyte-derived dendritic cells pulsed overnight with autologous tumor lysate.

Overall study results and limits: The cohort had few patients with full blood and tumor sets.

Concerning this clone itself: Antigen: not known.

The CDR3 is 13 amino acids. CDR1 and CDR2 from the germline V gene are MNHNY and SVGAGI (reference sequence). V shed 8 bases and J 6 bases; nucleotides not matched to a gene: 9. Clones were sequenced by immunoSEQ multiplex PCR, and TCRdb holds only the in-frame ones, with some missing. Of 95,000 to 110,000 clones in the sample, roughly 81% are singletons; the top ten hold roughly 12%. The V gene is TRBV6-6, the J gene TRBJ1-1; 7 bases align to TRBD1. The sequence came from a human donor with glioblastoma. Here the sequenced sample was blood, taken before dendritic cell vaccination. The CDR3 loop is CASDRAEVAEAFF. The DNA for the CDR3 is TGTGCCAGCGACAGGGCTGAGGTCGCTGAAGCTTTCTTT.